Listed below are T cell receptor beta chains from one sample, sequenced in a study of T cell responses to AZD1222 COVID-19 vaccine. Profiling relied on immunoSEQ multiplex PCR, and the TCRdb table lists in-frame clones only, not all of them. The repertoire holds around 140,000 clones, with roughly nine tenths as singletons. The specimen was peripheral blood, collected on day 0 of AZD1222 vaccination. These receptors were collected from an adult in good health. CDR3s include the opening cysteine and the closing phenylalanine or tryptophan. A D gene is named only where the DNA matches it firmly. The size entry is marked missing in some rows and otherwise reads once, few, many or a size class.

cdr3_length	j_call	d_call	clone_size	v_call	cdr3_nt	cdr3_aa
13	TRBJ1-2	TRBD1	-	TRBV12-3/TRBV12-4	TGTGCCAGCAGTTTTTCAGGGGGCACTGGCTACACCTTC	CASSFSGGTGYTF
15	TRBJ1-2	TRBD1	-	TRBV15	TGTGCCACCAGCGGGGGGGGGACAGCTAACTATGGCTACACCTTC	CATSGGGTANYGYTF
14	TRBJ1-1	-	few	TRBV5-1	TGCGCCAGCAGCTTGTCCGGCAGTACTCCTGAAGCTTTCTTT	CASSLSGSTPEAFF
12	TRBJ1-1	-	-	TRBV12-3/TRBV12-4	TGTGCCAGCAGTTTAAGGACGCTTGAAGCTTTCTTT	CASSLRTLEAFF
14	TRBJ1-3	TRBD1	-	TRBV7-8	TGTGCCAGCAGCCCGGGGACAGTTCGAAACACCATATATTTT	CASSPGTVRNTIYF
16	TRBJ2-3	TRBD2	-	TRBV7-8	TGTGCCAGCAGCCCCCCGTTAGCGGGGTCTCGAGATACGCAGTATTTT	CASSPPLAGSRDTQYF
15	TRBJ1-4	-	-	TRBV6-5	TGTGCCAGCAGGAAGGGGAGTCAAACTAATGAAAAACTGTTTTTT	CASRKGSQTNEKLFF
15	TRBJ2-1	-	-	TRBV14	TGTGCCAGCAGCCCGGGCCCGCGGGTTTGGGATGAGCAGTTCTTC	CASSPGPRVWDEQFF
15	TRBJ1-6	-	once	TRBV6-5	TGTGCCAGCAGTTACTCGAGGCAGGGCGATTCACCCCTCCACTTT	CASSYSRQGDSPLHF
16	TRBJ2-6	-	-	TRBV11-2	TGTGCCAGCAGCGTAAGAGGACTCTCTGGGGCCAACGTCCTGACTTTC	CASSVRGLSGANVLTF
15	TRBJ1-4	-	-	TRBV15	TGTGCCACCAGCAGGAAGACCCAGGGGAGTGAAAAACTGTTTTTT	CATSRKTQGSEKLFF
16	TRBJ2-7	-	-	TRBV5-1	TGCGCCAGCAGCCGGGCTTTTGCGGGCAGCAACTACGAGCAGTACTTC	CASSRAFAGSNYEQYF
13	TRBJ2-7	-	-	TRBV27	TGTGCCAGCAGTTCGGACAGCAACTACGAGCAGTACTTC	CASSSDSNYEQYF